This T cell receptor (beta chain) originates from a study of T cells after yellow fever vaccination. Study conclusions and caveats: There was a possibility that FACS-sorted repertoires contained abundant clonotypes contaminating from the bulk population. The study re-detected most primary-vaccination clones after the booster (around 96% CD4, around 89% CD8). Clonotypes found in both CD4 and CD8 compartments made up a small share.

At least ten counts were recorded for this clonotype. The antigen is not known. Synthesis of TCR cDNA relied on 5'RACE template switching, which attached a universal primer site and UMIs. One entry per CDR3 protein results from TCRdb running MiXCR on the 5' RACE reads. The data show 200,000 to 250,000 distinct CDR3 sequences, roughly 3% seen once. Per germline, CDR1 LNHNV and CDR2 YYDKDF (reference sequence). V was clipped by 4 bases and J by 2 bases, with 16 bases between them. The CDR3 is made up of 16 amino acids. The sample was CD4+ T cells sorted from PBMCs, taken 10 days after the yellow fever booster vaccination. The chain joins TRBV15 to TRBJ2-3, with a weak D call TRBD2 (5 bases). The sequence came from a man aged 18 to 30 who received the YFV17D yellow fever vaccine. The CDR3 is CATSTGSGGLTDTQYF. DNA of the CDR3: TGTGCCACCAGCACTGGGAGCGGAGGCCTCACAGATACGCAGTATTTT.